This T cell receptor beta chain was captured in a study of CD8 T cells in Susac syndrome. CDR1 and CDR2 (germline): SGHNT, YYREEE (reference sequence). The CDR3 is 17 residues long. Losses at the gene ends were 3 bases for V and 5 bases for J; bases not matched to a gene: 16. An input of roughly 0.5 to 1 ug of RNA was subjected to reverse transcription using random hexamers. Using its own MiXCR run on the immunoSEQ multiplex PCR reads, TCRdb lists one record per CDR3 protein. The profile shows about 150,000 distinct CDR3 sequences, about 94% of them singletons. The gene calls are TRBV5-4 and TRBJ1-1; TRBD1 matches 7 bases. This clonotype was sampled from a human donor with Susac syndrome. The sample was CD4+ T cells from PBMCs. The DNA for the CDR3 is TGTGCCAGCAGCTCTCTCGACAGGGCGGAGGGGAGTACTGAAGCTTTCTTT. It translates to CASSSLDRAEGSTEAFF.